The 20 T cell receptor beta chains below were found in one sample sequenced in a study of T cell responses to AZD1222 COVID-19 vaccine. Only in-frame clones appear in the TCRdb table, and some are missing; sequencing was by immunoSEQ multiplex PCR. In the table there are 100,000 or so clones, more than 70% of which are singletons. The sequenced sample was peripheral blood, obtained on day 0 of AZD1222 vaccination. These receptors all stem from an adult in good health.

The V call is TRBV19, the J call TRBJ1-1; 7 nucleotides agree with TRBD1. From germline, CDR1 is LNHDA and CDR2 SQIVND (reference sequence). V shed 7 bases and J 0 bases; nucleotides not matched to a gene: 8. The CDR3 covers 15 residues. CDR3 in DNA: TGTGCCAGTATTCCAGGGGGAGAAGTGAACACTGAAGCTTTCTTT. It is translated as CASIPGGEVNTEAFF.

The rearrangement joins TRBV28 to TRBJ2-7; 8 positions agree with TRBD1. The J segment lost 1 base and the V segment lost 4 bases, leaving 9 bases of the junction unmatched. Germline values: CDR1 MDHEN, CDR2 SYDVKM. The length of the CDR3 is 16 residues. Written as DNA, the CDR3 is TGTGCCAGCAGTTCCCCTGGACAGGGCCGATCCTACGAGCAGTACTTC. The encoded protein is CASSSPGQGRSYEQYF. The whole variable domain, filled in from reference TRBV28 and TRBJ2-7, reads DVKVTQSSRYLVKRTGEKVFLECVQDMDHENMFWYRQDPGLGLRLIYFSYDVKMKEKGDIPEGYSVSREKKERFSLILESASTNQTSMYLCASSSPGQGRSYEQYFGPGTRLTVT.

V is TRBV28 and J is TRBJ1-5, with D possibly TRBD1 on 5 matching bases. Germline CDR1 MDHEN, CDR2 SYDVKM. This CDR3 spans 16 amino acids. Trimming pared 6 bases from V and 2 bases from J, leaving 17 bases between. The CDR3, as DNA: TGTGCCAGCAGCCCCACGGCAGGGACGGGCAATCAGCCCCAGCATTTT. Its translation is CASSPTAGTGNQPQHF.

This clone came up once. This sequence joins TRBV19 and TRBJ2-1; D perhaps matches TRBD1 (5 bases). Germline V CDR1 and CDR2: LNHDA, SQIVND (reference sequence). Trimming took off 4 bases at V and 8 bases at J, with 15 bases between the two ends. This CDR3 has 14 amino acids. Written as DNA, the CDR3 is TGTGCCAGTAGTAGTCGATGGGGCTCGGATGAGCAGTTCTTC. Encoded protein: CASSSRWGSDEQFF.

V is TRBV6-4 and J is TRBJ2-1, with TRBD1 identical over 8 bases. Trimming took 4 bases from V and 9 from J; bases not matched to a gene: 8. The CDR3 covers 14 residues. Germline assignment: CDR1 MRHNA and CDR2 SNTAGT. The DNA of the CDR3 is TGTGCCAGCAGTGGGACAGGGTTCGGCGGTGAGCAGTTCTTC. Protein: CASSGTGFGGEQFF.

Ten or more counts support this clone. The V and J genes are TRBV28 and TRBJ1-2; D unresolved. The CDR3 totals 11 residues. The V gene's germline CDR1 is MDHEN and CDR2 SYDVKM. V lost 2 bases, J lost 8 bases, and 6 bases lay in between. CDR3 loop: CASSLPGGYTF. CDR3 in DNA: TGTGCCAGCAGTTTACCGGGGGGCTACACCTTC.

The chain couples TRBV7-7 to TRBJ1-4; the match to TRBD1 covers 7 bases. Losses at the gene ends were 5 bases for V and 8 bases for J; bases not matched to a gene: 11. The CDR3 has 15 amino acids. The germline gives CDR1 SSHAT, CDR2 FNYEAQ (reference sequence). The CDR3 DNA follows: TGTGCCAGCAGCCCAGGAAGGGGGCCAAGAGAAAAACTGTTTTTT. As protein: CASSPGRGPREKLFF.

The chain links TRBV5-1 to TRBJ2-5; 8 bases match TRBD1. The CDR3 has 14 amino acids. J was trimmed by 2 bases and V by 5 bases; bases with no gene match: 5. CDR1 is SGHRS, CDR2 YFSETQ, per germline. CDR3 amino acids: CASRNGQGQETQYF. The CDR3 region has the DNA TGCGCCAGCAGAAACGGACAGGGACAAGAGACCCAGTACTTC.

This sequence joins TRBV25-1 and TRBJ2-7; 10 bases fit TRBD2. CDR3 length equals 15 residues. V lost 5 bases to trimming and J lost 3 bases; unmatched junction nucleotides: 7. Germline CDR1 reads MGHDK; CDR2 reads SYGVNS. CDR3 bases: TGTGCCAGCAGTAAACTAGCGGGACTCGACTACGAGCAGTACTTC. Encoded protein: CASSKLAGLDYEQYF.

CDR3 sequence: CASSWTGGSASGNIQYF. The CDR3 coding sequence is TGTGCCAGCAGCTGGACAGGGGGCTCCGCTTCGGGAAACATTCAGTACTTC. This sequence joins TRBV7-3 and TRBJ2-4; 11 nucleotides align to TRBD1. The ends lost 4 bases at V and 6 bases at J; junction bases unmatched: 11. In germline, CDR1 is SGHTA, CDR2 FQGTGA. The CDR3 is made up of 17 amino acids. The entire variable domain, with the rest obtained from reference TRBV7-3 and TRBJ2-4, is as follows: GAGVSQTPSNKVTEKGKYVELRCDPISGHTALYWYRQSLGQGPEFLIYFQGTGAADDSGLPNDRFFAVRPEGSVSTLKIQRTERGDSAVYLCASSWTGGSASGNIQYFGAGTRLSVL.

The chain joins TRBV2 to TRBJ2-7; no clear D gene. The CDR3 loop spans 13 amino acids. Germline CDR1 is SNHLY and CDR2 is FYNNEI. V lost 0 bases and J 3 bases, leaving 6 bases between the germline ends. The CDR3 reads CASSEAGIYEQYF. The CDR3 bases are TGTGCCAGCAGTGAAGCGGGGATCTACGAGCAGTACTTC. The full variable domain, its missing parts supplied by reference TRBV2 and TRBJ2-7, is EPEVTQTPSHQVTQMGQEVILRCVPISNHLYFYWYRQILGQKVEFLVSFYNNEISEKSEIFDDQFSVERPDGSNFTLKIRSTKLEDSAMYFCASSEAGIYEQYFGPGTRLTVT.

V and J are TRBV5-6 and TRBJ2-4; D perhaps matches TRBD2 (6 bases). Germline CDR1 SGHDT, CDR2 YYEEEE. The CDR3 has 17 residues. V dropped 3 bases and J dropped 6 bases, with 22 bases sitting between them. CDR3 in DNA: TGTGCCAGCAGCTCCCGGGGCAGCGGACTATGGGGAAACATTCAGTACTTC. Its protein is CASSSRGSGLWGNIQYF.

This clone has just one count. The chain couples TRBV7-2 to TRBJ2-7; D possibly corresponds to TRBD1 (6 bases). The germline V and J ends were trimmed by 0 bases and 1 base, with 13 bases remaining between them. The germline CDR1 and CDR2 sequences are SGHTA and FQGNSA. There are 16 residues in the CDR3. The CDR3 nucleotides read TGTGCCAGCAGCTTAGCTGGGAAGGGGGTATCCTACGAGCAGTACTTC. Encoded protein: CASSLAGKGVSYEQYF. Based on the CDR3 plus reference TRBV7-2 and TRBJ2-7, the full variable domain is GAGVSQSPSNKVTEKGKDVELRCDPISGHTALYWYRQSLGQGLEFLIYFQGNSAPDKSGLPSDRFSAERTGGSVSTLTIQRTQQEDSAVYLCASSLAGKGVSYEQYFGPGTRLTVT.

The chain is built from TRBV7-3 and TRBJ2-7; 12 nucleotides align to TRBD2. The germline V gene encodes CDR1 SGHTA and CDR2 FQGTGA. The junction had 7 bases not matched to a gene; V was cut back by 5 bases and J by 5 bases. The CDR3 contains 15 residues. In nucleotides, the CDR3 is TGTGCCAGCAGCCCGGGACTAGCGGGCTTAAACGAGCAGTACTTC. It translates to CASSPGLAGLNEQYF. The full variable domain, rest sourced from reference TRBV7-3 and TRBJ2-7, is GAGVSQTPSNKVTEKGKYVELRCDPISGHTALYWYRQSLGQGPEFLIYFQGTGAADDSGLPNDRFFAVRPEGSVSTLKIQRTERGDSAVYLCASSPGLAGLNEQYFGPGTRLTVT.

This sequence joins TRBV23-1 and TRBJ2-7, with 15 bases identical to TRBD2. TRBV23-1 is reported as an ORF; its role is uncertain. The CDR3 has 19 residues. The trim removed 0 bases at V and 2 bases at J, leaving 8 bases unmatched. This chain's CDR3 is CASSQSGTSGRYSPYEQYF. The CDR3 bases are TGCGCCAGCAGTCAATCCGGGACTAGCGGGAGGTATTCCCCCTACGAGCAGTACTTC.

V usage is TRBV6-5 and J usage is TRBJ2-2; possibly TRBD1 for D (6 bases). The CDR3 has 16 amino acids. V dropped 4 bases and J dropped 5 bases, with 17 bases sitting between them. Germline assignment: CDR1 MNHEY and CDR2 SVGAGI. In DNA, the CDR3 is TGTGCCAGCAGTTCCCGGGACAAGGTTGGGACCGGGGAGCTGTTTTTT. Encoded protein: CASSSRDKVGTGELFF.

The chain recombines TRBV4-2 with TRBJ1-2; 11 nucleotides align to TRBD1. This CDR3 contains 15 residues. V shed 4 bases, J shed 6 bases, and the junction held 7 bases outside the gene matches. In germline, CDR1 is LGHNA, CDR2 YNFKEQ. CDR3 DNA: TGTGCCAGCAGCCTCCAACCGGGACAGGGGGATGGCTACACCTTC. Its translation is CASSLQPGQGDGYTF.

The chain employs TRBV5-1 and TRBJ1-1; 8 nucleotides line up with TRBD1. Germline values: CDR1 SGHRS, CDR2 YFSETQ. Trimming at V came to 3 bases and at J to 1 base, leaving 2 bases not matched to a gene. The CDR3 covers 14 residues. This CDR3 is CASSSTGANTEAFF. DNA for the CDR3: TGCGCCAGCAGCTCGACAGGGGCGAACACTGAAGCTTTCTTT.

The gene calls are TRBV5-1 and TRBJ1-1; D gene ambiguous. Germline V gene sequence: CDR1 SGHRS, CDR2 YFSETQ. The length of the CDR3 is 15 residues. V was cut by 6 bases and J by 0 bases, with 15 bases left in between. The CDR3 bases are TGCGCCAGCACATTGGACGGAAGAGTGAACACTGAAGCTTTCTTT. Its protein product is CASTLDGRVNTEAFF.

The J gene is TRBJ1-1, the V gene TRBV6-5, with D perhaps TRBD1 (5 bases). CDR1 and CDR2 (germline): MNHEY, SVGAGI. The CDR3 consists of 12 residues. V dropped 2 bases and J dropped 6 bases, with 7 bases sitting between them. CDR3 nucleotides: TGTGCCAGCAGTTACGCGGGGGCTGAAGCTTTCTTT. Its protein product is CASSYAGAEAFF.